The T cell receptor beta chain under discussion was sequenced for a study of T cell responses to AZD1222 COVID-19 vaccine. In the study overall: Second-dose groups at about 4 or about 12 weeks were pooled.

Data came from immunoSEQ multiplex PCR; TCRdb stores just in-frame clones and leaves some out. Altogether tens of thousands of clones are present, approximately 88% being singletons, with the ten largest covering roughly 2.3%. V trimming: 5 bases; J trimming: 8 bases; junction bases outside the gene matches: 6. This CDR3 has 15 amino acids. Germline CDR1 SGHTA, CDR2 FQGNSA. The rearrangement uses TRBV7-2 and TRBJ1-6, with 10 nucleotides matching TRBD1. The receptor was isolated from an adult in good health. The sequences come from peripheral blood, collected on day 0 of AZD1222 vaccination. Here the CDR3 reads CASSVRQGAYSPLHF. DNA of the CDR3: TGTGCCAGCAGCGTTAGACAGGGGGCGTATTCACCCCTCCACTTT.